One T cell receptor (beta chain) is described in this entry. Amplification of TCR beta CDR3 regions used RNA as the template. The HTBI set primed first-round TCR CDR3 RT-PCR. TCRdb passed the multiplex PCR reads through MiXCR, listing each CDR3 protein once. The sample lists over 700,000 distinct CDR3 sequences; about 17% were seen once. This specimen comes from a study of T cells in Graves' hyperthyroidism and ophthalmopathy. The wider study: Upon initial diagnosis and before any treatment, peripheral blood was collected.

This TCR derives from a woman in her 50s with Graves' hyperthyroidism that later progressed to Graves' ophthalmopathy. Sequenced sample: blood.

The CDR3: CASSLSDSTYYGYTF. CDR3 in DNA: TGTGCCAGCAGTTTATCGGACAGCACCTACTATGGCTACACCTTC. The gene calls are TRBV27 and TRBJ1-2; a weak D match, TRBD1 (6 bases). V was shortened by 0 bases and J by 3 bases, with 11 bases between the two germline ends. The CDR3 is 15 amino acids. CDR1 is MNHEY, CDR2 SMNVEV, per germline (reference sequence).